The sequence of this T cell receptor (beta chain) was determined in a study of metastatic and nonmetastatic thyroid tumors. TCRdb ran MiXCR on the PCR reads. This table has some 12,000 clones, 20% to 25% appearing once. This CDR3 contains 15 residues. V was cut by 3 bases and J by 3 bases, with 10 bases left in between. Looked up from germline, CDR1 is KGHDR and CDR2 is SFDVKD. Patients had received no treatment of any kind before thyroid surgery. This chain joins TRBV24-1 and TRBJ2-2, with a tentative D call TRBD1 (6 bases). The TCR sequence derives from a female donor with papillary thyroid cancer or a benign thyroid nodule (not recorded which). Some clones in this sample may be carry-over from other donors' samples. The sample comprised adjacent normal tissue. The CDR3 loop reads CATSDGGVDTGELFF. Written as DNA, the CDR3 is TGTGCCACCAGTGATGGGGGCGTCGACACCGGGGAGCTGTTTTTT.